These 32 T cell receptor beta chains were all obtained from the same sample, sequenced in a study of cytomegalovirus exposure and HLA in healthy donors. The primer mix had 60 Vbeta and 13 Jbeta primers. The repertoire was sequenced with immunoSEQ multiplex PCR; TCRdb's copy has only in-frame clones and lacks some. The sample has some 130,000 clones; approximately 63% are singletons. Material: PBMCs. These receptors came from a woman aged 60-70 years in good health and CMV-seropositive.

The gene calls are TRBV28 and TRBJ2-3; D gene unclear. The CDR3 runs 12 residues. V lost 5 bases to trimming and J lost 0 bases, with 3 bases between them. CDR1 and CDR2 (germline): MDHEN, SYDVKM. The CDR3 nucleotides are TGTGCCAGCAGTCCTAGCACAGATACGCAGTATTTT. Translating gives CASSPSTDTQYF.

The chain is built from TRBV7-6 and TRBJ2-7; 10 bases align to TRBD2. The CDR3 length is 15 residues. The ends lost 5 bases at V and 7 bases at J; junction bases unmatched: 11. The germline gives CDR1 SGHVS, CDR2 FNYEAQ. The CDR3 nucleotides are TGTGCCAGCAGCCCCCTAGCGGGAGTATCTGAGGAGCAGTACTTC. Encoded protein: CASSPLAGVSEEQYF.

This rearrangement joins TRBV19 to TRBJ2-7; 7 positions agree with TRBD2. The junction had 9 bases not matched to a gene; V was cut back by 3 bases and J by 1 base. The CDR3 loop spans 16 amino acids. Germline V gives CDR1 LNHDA, CDR2 SQIVND (reference sequence). CDR3 residues: CASSMMAGVISYEQYF. The CDR3 DNA sequence: TGTGCCAGTAGTATGATGGCGGGAGTTATATCCTACGAGCAGTACTTC.

CDR3 loop: CASSHSGTEHNYEQYF. The CDR3 bases are TGTGCCAGCTCACACTCCGGGACAGAGCACAATTACGAGCAGTACTTC. The chain couples TRBV18 to TRBJ2-7, with 7 nucleotides matching TRBD1. From germline, CDR1 is KGHSH and CDR2 LQKENI. CDR3 size: 16 residues. Germline trimming cut 4 bases from V and 4 bases from J; bases unmatched to any gene: 13.

V gene TRBV10-1 combines with J gene TRBJ2-2, with D tentatively TRBD2 (6 bases). The CDR3 covers 15 residues. Trimming removed 3 bases at V and 3 bases at J, with 11 bases between. Germline V gene lookup returns CDR1 WNHNN and CDR2 SYGVQD (reference sequence). The CDR3 nucleotides read TGCGCCAGCAGTGAAAATGGGGAGGACACCGGGGAGCTGTTTTTT. This codes for CASSENGEDTGELFF.

The rearrangement uses TRBV6-6 and TRBJ1-5; D possibly corresponds to TRBD1 (5 bases). Trimming removed 2 bases at V and 6 bases at J, with 11 bases between. The CDR3 runs to 14 residues. The V gene's germline CDR1 is MNHNY and CDR2 SVGAGI (reference sequence). CDR3 in amino acids: CASSYLGGGQPQHF. In DNA form, the CDR3 reads TGTGCCAGCAGTTACCTGGGGGGAGGTCAGCCCCAGCATTTT.

The chain carries TRBV29-1 and TRBJ2-5, with D tentatively TRBD1 (6 bases). The CDR3 is made up of 12 amino acids. Germline lookup yields CDR1 SQVTM and CDR2 ANQGSEA. Trimming pared 2 bases from V and 7 bases from J, leaving 11 bases between. CDR3: CSVEKAQGTQYF. The CDR3 nucleotides are TGCAGCGTTGAAAAAGCACAGGGGACCCAGTACTTC. Full variable domain (outside the CDR3, taken from reference TRBV29-1 and TRBJ2-5): SAVISQKPSRDICQRGTSLTIQCQVDSQVTMMFWYRQQPGQSLTLIATANQGSEATYESGFVIDKFPISRPNLTFSTLTVSNMSPEDSSIYLCSVEKAQGTQYFGPGTRLLVL.

V is TRBV5-4 and J is TRBJ1-1, with 7 bases identical to TRBD1. The V and J ends lost 5 bases and 1 base, in that order; junction bases with no gene match: 5. Germline-derived CDR1 and CDR2 are SGHNT and YYREEE (reference sequence). The CDR3 totals 14 residues. This CDR3 reads CASSPQGRNTEAFF. CDR3 coding DNA: TGTGCCAGCAGTCCACAGGGGCGGAACACTGAAGCTTTCTTT.

CDR3 sequence reads: CACGGGISYNEQFF. CDR3 sequence (DNA): TGTGCCTGCGGGGGCGGAATTTCCTACAATGAGCAGTTCTTC. This rearrangement joins TRBV7-9 to TRBJ2-1; the D gene is possibly TRBD2 (7 bases). The CDR3 extends over 14 amino acids. Germline V gene lookup returns CDR1 SEHNR and CDR2 FQNEAQ (reference sequence). V was trimmed by 11 bases and J by 1 base, leaving 15 bases between them.

The chain couples TRBV5-1 to TRBJ1-1, with a possible D match to TRBD1 (5 bases). The CDR3 has 14 residues. V was shortened by 3 bases and J by 6 bases, with 15 bases between the two germline ends. Germline-derived CDR1 and CDR2 are SGHRS and YFSETQ. The CDR3 is CASSSGAGYAEAFF. The CDR3, as DNA: TGCGCCAGCAGCTCCGGGGCGGGGTACGCTGAAGCTTTCTTT.

With respect to this clone: One junction end does not reproduce the germline sequence, and a read error may be involved. This rearrangement joins TRBV28 to TRBJ1-2, with TRBD1 matching 7 bases. The CDR3 is 13 residues long. Germline V gene sequence: CDR1 MDHEN, CDR2 SYDVKM. The CDR3 nucleotides read TGTACCAGCAGAACACCAGGGGGGTATGGCTACACCTTC. This translates into CTSRTPGGYGYTF.

The chain is built from TRBV29-1 and TRBJ2-3; TRBD1 agrees at 8 bases. Per the germline V gene, CDR1 is SQVTM and CDR2 is ANQGSEA. The CDR3 has 13 residues. Trimming took 3 bases from V and 6 from J; bases not matched to a gene: 5. The CDR3 nucleotides read TGCAGCGTTGACGACAGGGGCGTTGATACGCAGTATTTT. This gives the protein CSVDDRGVDTQYF.

The chain carries TRBV18 and TRBJ1-2, with D tentatively TRBD1 (6 bases). V was trimmed by 2 bases and J by 4 bases, leaving 14 bases between them. Germline-derived CDR1 and CDR2 are KGHSH and LQKENI. The CDR3 consists of 15 residues. In DNA, the CDR3 is TGTGCCAGCTCACCATCGAGGGGGATCGCCTATGGCTACACCTTC. Translating gives CASSPSRGIAYGYTF. The variable domain in full, with the rest retrieved from reference TRBV18 and TRBJ1-2, is NAGVMQNPRHLVRRRGQEARLRCSPMKGHSHVYWYRQLPEEGLKFMVYLQKENIIDESGMPKERFSAEFPKEGPSILRIQQVVRGDSAAYFCASSPSRGIAYGYTFGSGTRLTVV.

V is TRBV28 and J is TRBJ1-2, with D hard to call. Germline lookup yields CDR1 MDHEN and CDR2 SYDVKM. Trimming stripped 2 bases from V and 7 bases from J, with 8 bases between. The CDR3 contains 12 residues. DNA for the CDR3: TGTGCCAGCAGTTTAAGAGTTCCTGGCTACACCTTC. Its protein is CASSLRVPGYTF.

This CDR3 is CASSSNNEQFF. CDR3 bases: TGTGCCAGCAGTTCCAATAATGAGCAGTTCTTC. V and J are TRBV28 and TRBJ2-1; the D is unclear. Germline CDR1 reads MDHEN; CDR2 reads SYDVKM. V gave up 4 bases and J gave up 7 bases, with 5 bases separating them. The length of the CDR3 is 11 residues.

This clone has only a few counts. The chain couples TRBV30 to TRBJ2-7; D is perhaps TRBD1 (8 bases). V gave up 4 bases and J gave up 0 bases, with 19 bases separating them. Looked up from germline, CDR1 is GTSNPN and CDR2 is SVGIG (reference sequence). The CDR3 totals 16 residues. The CDR3, as DNA: TGTGCCTGGAAGGCCCGACAGGGGAGGGGCTCCTACGAGCAGTACTTC. Protein: CAWKARQGRGSYEQYF.

The rearrangement links TRBV28 to TRBJ1-2; D possibly corresponds to TRBD1 (6 bases). The CDR3 consists of 15 residues. Looked up from germline, CDR1 is MDHEN and CDR2 is SYDVKM. V was trimmed by 5 bases and J by 2 bases, leaving 15 bases between them. CDR3: CASSPGGGKNYGYTF. The CDR3, as DNA: TGTGCCAGCAGTCCCGGGGGGGGCAAGAACTATGGCTACACCTTC.

The chain couples TRBV6-8 to TRBJ2-7; 8 bases agree with TRBD1. The CDR3 length is 14 residues. Germline V gene sequence: CDR1 MNHGY, CDR2 SAAAGT. The J segment lost 5 bases and the V segment lost 2 bases, leaving 5 bases of the junction unmatched. The CDR3 region has the DNA TGTGCCAGCAGTTACGTGGCAGGGGGCAACGAGCAGTACTTC. As protein: CASSYVAGGNEQYF.

The CDR3 bases are TGTGCCAGCAGTGCCTGGAGGGACACTGAAGCTTTCTTT. This gives the protein CASSAWRDTEAFF. The gene calls are TRBV2 and TRBJ1-1; D uncertain. The CDR3 spans 13 residues. In germline, CDR1 is SNHLY, CDR2 FYNNEI. V dropped 4 bases and J dropped 3 bases, with 9 bases sitting between them.

V and J are TRBV6-1 and TRBJ1-5; maybe TRBD1 (6 bases). From germline, CDR1 is MNHNS and CDR2 SASEGT. V was pared by 4 bases and J by 4 bases, with 8 bases between. The CDR3 is 13 amino acids. CDR3 nucleotides: TGTGCCAGCAGTGCAACAGGGAATCAGCCCCAGCATTTT. Amino acid sequence: CASSATGNQPQHF.

The V gene is TRBV29-1, the J gene TRBJ2-1, with 8 bases aligning to TRBD1. CDR3 length: 13 residues. Per the germline V gene, CDR1 is SQVTM and CDR2 is ANQGSEA. V gave up 4 bases and J gave up 7 bases; unmatched junction bases: 6. In DNA form, the CDR3 reads TGCAGCGTTGGGCCAGGGGGCGAAAATGAGCAGTTCTTC. It translates to CSVGPGGENEQFF.

The CDR3 region has the DNA TGTGCCAGCAGCCTAACTAGCGGGAGGGGCACAGATACGCAGTATTTT. Translated: CASSLTSGRGTDTQYF. The chain employs TRBV7-8 and TRBJ2-3, with 13 bases aligning to TRBD2. CDR3 length: 16 residues. With V trimmed by 5 bases and J by 1 base, 3 bases remained unmatched. Germline V CDR1 and CDR2: SGHVS, FQNEAQ.

This clone was recorded a few times. The CDR3 DNA reads as TGTGCCAGCAGCTTGGAGACGGATTATGGCTACACCTTC. Its translation: CASSLETDYGYTF. The chain employs TRBV7-2 and TRBJ1-2; D gene ambiguous. This CDR3 has 13 amino acids. Germline assignment: CDR1 SGHTA and CDR2 FQGNSA. Trimming cost V 3 bases and J 5 bases, with 10 bases left between them.

CDR3 sequence: CASSLSGFTEAFF. CDR3 coding DNA: TGTGCCAGCAGTTTATCAGGTTTCACTGAAGCTTTCTTT. The V call is TRBV28, the J call TRBJ1-1; D uncertain. The germline V gene has CDR1 MDHEN and CDR2 SYDVKM. The germline V and J ends were trimmed by 1 base and 4 bases, with 7 bases remaining between them. CDR3 length: 13 amino acids.

The chain joins TRBV19 to TRBJ2-7, with TRBD1 identical over 10 bases. V lost 6 bases, J lost 2 bases, and 4 bases stayed unmatched. The CDR3 extends over 14 amino acids. Germline V gene sequence: CDR1 LNHDA, CDR2 SQIVND (reference sequence). The CDR3 region is CASRGGQGAYEQYF. CDR3 bases: TGTGCCAGTAGGGGAGGACAGGGGGCCTACGAGCAGTACTTC.

The genes are TRBV11-3 and TRBJ2-3, with D perhaps matching TRBD1 (7 bases). Germline CDR1 SGHNT, CDR2 YENEEA. V was shortened by 5 bases and J by 2 bases, with 17 bases between the two germline ends. CDR3 length equals 16 residues. The CDR3 sequence: CASSPGGQRPTDTQYF. In DNA, the CDR3 is TGTGCCAGCAGCCCAGGGGGGCAGCGCCCCACAGATACGCAGTATTTT.

The chain links TRBV5-6 to TRBJ2-7, with 9 bases aligning to TRBD1. With 4 bases clipped from V and 4 bases from J, the junction kept 6 bases outside the gene matches. The V gene's germline CDR1 is SGHDT and CDR2 YYEEEE. CDR3 length: 14 residues. The CDR3 here is CASSRDRELYEQYF. As DNA, the CDR3 is TGTGCCAGCAGCAGGGACAGGGAGTTGTACGAGCAGTACTTC.

The rearrangement joins TRBV2 to TRBJ1-5; D remains unclear. The CDR3 runs 15 residues. Germline V gene data show CDR1 as SNHLY and CDR2 as FYNNEI. Trimming took 5 bases from V and 2 from J, leaving 13 bases between them. CDR3 sequence (DNA): TGTGCCAGCAGTAATGAGGTTTACGGCAATCAGCCCCAGCATTTT. This gives the protein CASSNEVYGNQPQHF.

This clone has a single count. The chain carries TRBV5-6 and TRBJ2-6; unclear D gene. This CDR3 has 17 amino acids. V shed 0 bases and J shed 0 bases, with 10 bases lying between them. Germline V gene data show CDR1 as SGHDT and CDR2 as YYEEEE. DNA of the CDR3: TGTGCCAGCAGCTTGGAGCCGCTGAACTCTGGGGCCAACGTCCTGACTTTC. Translation gives CASSLEPLNSGANVLTF.

This rearrangement joins TRBV5-4 to TRBJ2-3, with 10 nucleotides matching TRBD2. Trimming removed 4 bases from V and 5 bases from J; junction bases left unmatched: 10. The CDR3 has 16 amino acids. Germline V gives CDR1 SGHNT, CDR2 YYREEE (reference sequence). Written as DNA, the CDR3 is TGTGCCAGCAGCCGGACTAGCGGACCCCGGGGAGATACGCAGTATTTT. Its translation is CASSRTSGPRGDTQYF.

V is TRBV5-1 and J is TRBJ2-5; D call uncertain. Germline CDR1 reads SGHRS; CDR2 reads YFSETQ. This CDR3 is built from 15 residues. V was cut by 0 bases and J by 2 bases, with 11 bases left in between. The CDR3 here is CASSLEVTPQETQYF. CDR3 nucleotides: TGCGCCAGCAGCTTGGAGGTGACACCGCAAGAGACCCAGTACTTC.

This chain connects TRBV7-2 to TRBJ2-7; D may be TRBD1 (6 bases). The V and J ends lost 1 base and 7 bases respectively, with 11 bases between them. The CDR3 has 13 residues. CDR1 SGHTA and CDR2 FQGNSA come from the germline V gene. The CDR3 nucleotides read TGTGCCAGCAGCTTAGGGTTCACAGGGGAGCAGTACTTC. Encoded protein: CASSLGFTGEQYF.